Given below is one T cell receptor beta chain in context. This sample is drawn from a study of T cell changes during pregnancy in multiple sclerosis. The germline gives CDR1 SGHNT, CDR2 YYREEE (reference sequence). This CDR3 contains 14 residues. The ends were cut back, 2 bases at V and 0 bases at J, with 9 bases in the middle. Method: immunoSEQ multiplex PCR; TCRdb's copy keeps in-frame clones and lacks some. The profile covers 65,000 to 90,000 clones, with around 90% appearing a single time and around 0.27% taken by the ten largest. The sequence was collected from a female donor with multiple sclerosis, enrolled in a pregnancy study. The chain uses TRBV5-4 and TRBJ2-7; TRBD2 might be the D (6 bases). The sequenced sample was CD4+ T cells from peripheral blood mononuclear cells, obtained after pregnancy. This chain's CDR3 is CASSLSSASYEQYF. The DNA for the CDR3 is TGTGCCAGCAGCTTATCTAGCGCCTCCTACGAGCAGTACTTC. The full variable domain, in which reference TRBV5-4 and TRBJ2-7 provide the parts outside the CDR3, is ETGVTQSPTHLIKTRGQQVTLRCSSQSGHNTVSWYQQALGQGPQFIFQYYREEENGRGNFPPRFSGLQFPNYSSELNVNALELDDSALYLCASSLSSASYEQYFGPGTRLTVT.